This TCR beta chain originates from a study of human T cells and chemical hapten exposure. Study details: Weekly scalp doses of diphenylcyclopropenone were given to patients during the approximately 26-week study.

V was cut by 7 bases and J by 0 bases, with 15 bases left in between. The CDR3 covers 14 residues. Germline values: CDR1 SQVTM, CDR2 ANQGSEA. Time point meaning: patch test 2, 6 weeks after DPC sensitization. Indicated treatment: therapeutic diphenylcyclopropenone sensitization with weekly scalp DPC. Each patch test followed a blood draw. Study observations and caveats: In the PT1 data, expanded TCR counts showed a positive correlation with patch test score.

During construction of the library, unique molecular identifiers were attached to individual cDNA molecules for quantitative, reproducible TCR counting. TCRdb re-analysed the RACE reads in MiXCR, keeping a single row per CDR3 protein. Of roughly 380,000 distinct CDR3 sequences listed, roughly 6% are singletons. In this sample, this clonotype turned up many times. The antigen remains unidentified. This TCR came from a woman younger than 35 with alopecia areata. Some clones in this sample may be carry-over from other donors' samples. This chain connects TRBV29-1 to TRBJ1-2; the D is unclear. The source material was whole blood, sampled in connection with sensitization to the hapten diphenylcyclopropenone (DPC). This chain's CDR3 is CSASRSVSNYGYTF. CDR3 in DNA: TGCAGCGCATCTCGCTCAGTTTCTAACTATGGCTACACCTTC.